The entry that follows covers one T cell receptor beta chain sequence. Its matching antigen is unknown. Naive CD8 cells comprised CD45RO-negative, CCR7-positively selected cells, excluding terminally differentiated effector memory CD45RA+ cells. These data belong to a study of shared clonotypes between healthy human individuals. Study-level findings and limits: Generally, estimated richness proved larger in naive subsets than it did in memory subsets.

Around 30,000 T cell genomes (around 0.2 ug DNA) went into each sorted-subset replicate. Original processing notes: Sequence data from immunoSEQ were junction-only and lacked quality scores; consequently, filtering differed. Using immunoSEQ multiplex PCR, the repertoire was profiled, and TCRdb retains in-frame clones only, with some absent. D and trimming were read from the DNA, whereas the V and J calls and clone size are those reported in that table. The data show some 2.1 million clones, approximately 95% seen once. Source material: naive CD8+ T cells sorted from blood. The receptor was derived from a man aged 18 to 29 in good health.

CDR3 in amino acids: CASSERLAGLPDTQYF. In DNA form, the CDR3 reads TGTGCCAGCAGTGAACGATTAGCGGGACTCCCAGATACGCAGTATTTT. The rearrangement links TRBV6-1 to TRBJ2-3, with 8 bases aligning to TRBD2. Germline CDR1 reads MNHNS; CDR2 reads SASEGT. The CDR3 runs to 16 residues. J was trimmed by 4 bases and V by 2 bases; bases with no gene match: 8.